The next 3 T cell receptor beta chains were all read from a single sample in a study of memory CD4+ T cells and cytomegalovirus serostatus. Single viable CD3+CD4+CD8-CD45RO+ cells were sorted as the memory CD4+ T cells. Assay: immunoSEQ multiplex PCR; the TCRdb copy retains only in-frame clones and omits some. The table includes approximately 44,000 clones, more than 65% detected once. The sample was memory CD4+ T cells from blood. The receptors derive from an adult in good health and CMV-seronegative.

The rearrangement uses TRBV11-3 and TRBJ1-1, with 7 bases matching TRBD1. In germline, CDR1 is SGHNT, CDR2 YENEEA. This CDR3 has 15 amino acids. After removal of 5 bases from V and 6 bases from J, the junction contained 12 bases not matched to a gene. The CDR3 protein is CASSRGGQEAAEAFF. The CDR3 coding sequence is TGTGCCAGCAGCAGAGGGGGCCAGGAGGCAGCTGAAGCTTTCTTT. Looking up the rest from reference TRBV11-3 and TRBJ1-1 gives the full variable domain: EAGVVQSPRYKIIEKKQPVAFWCNPISGHNTLYWYLQNLGQGPELLIRYENEEAVDDSQLPKDRFSAERLKGVDSTLKIQPAELGDSAVYLCASSRGGQEAAEAFFGQGTRLTVV.

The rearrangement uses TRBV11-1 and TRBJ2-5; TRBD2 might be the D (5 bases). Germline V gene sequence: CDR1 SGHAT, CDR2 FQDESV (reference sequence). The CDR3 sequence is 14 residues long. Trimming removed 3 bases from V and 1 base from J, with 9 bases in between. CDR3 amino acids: CASSFPGIQETQYF. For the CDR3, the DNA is TGTGCCAGCAGCTTTCCCGGGATCCAAGAGACCCAGTACTTC.

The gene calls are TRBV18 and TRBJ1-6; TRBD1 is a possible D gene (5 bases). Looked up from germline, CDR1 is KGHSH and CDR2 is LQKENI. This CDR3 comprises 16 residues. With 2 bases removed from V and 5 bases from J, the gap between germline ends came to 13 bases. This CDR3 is CASSPERSGNNSPLHF. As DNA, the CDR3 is TGTGCCAGCTCACCAGAACGGTCAGGGAATAATTCACCCCTCCACTTT.